What follows describes a single T cell receptor beta chain. The target antigen is unknown. The sample comes from a study of post-analysis software for immune sequencing data. The TCR beta cDNA libraries contained unique molecular identifiers. The source material, about 0.9 to 10 million T cells, gave rise to 450,000 to 550,000 cDNA molecules. One entry per CDR3 protein results from TCRdb running MiXCR on the PCR reads. The table has roughly 670,000 distinct CDR3 sequences, over 45% seen once. Whole-study results and caveats: Among five TRBV segments more frequent in patients than controls were TRBV5-6, TRBV5-1 and TRBV20-1. Co-batched samples clustered tightly together by F measure. Controls significantly exceeded multiple sclerosis patients in normalized Chao1 diversity.

Per germline, CDR1 SGHDN and CDR2 FVKESK. V gave up 2 bases and J gave up 2 bases, with 6 bases separating them. The CDR3 covers 13 residues. The sequence was collected from a girl aged 2 to 9 with multiple sclerosis. Sequencing was done on a sample of blood. J is TRBJ1-2 and V is TRBV14; D is ambiguous. The CDR3 region is CASSQTRNYGYTF. The CDR3 region has the DNA TGTGCCAGCAGCCAAACAAGGAACTATGGCTACACCTTC.